The 21 T cell receptor beta chains below were found in one sample sequenced in a study of blood T cell repertoires in COVID-19. Here immunoSEQ multiplex PCR was the method, and the copy in TCRdb shows in-frame clones only, minus some. The table includes 150,000 to 200,000 clones, 81% detected once. Sequenced input: peripheral blood. The receptor source for this set is a woman between 40 and 50 years old with COVID-19, enrolled during active disease.

The chain is built from TRBV27 and TRBJ2-2; TRBD1 might be the D (5 bases). The CDR3 has 14 residues. CDR1 MNHEY and CDR2 SMNVEV come from the germline V gene (reference sequence). V shed 7 bases and J shed 8 bases, with 17 bases lying between them. CDR3 DNA sequence: TGTGCCAGCAAGGGGCAGGCTGAACATGGGGAGCTGTTTTTT. Amino acids: CASKGQAEHGELFF.

V gene TRBV19 combines with J gene TRBJ2-2; 10 bases fit TRBD1. The CDR3 has 16 amino acids. CDR1 and CDR2 (germline): LNHDA, SQIVND (reference sequence). Losses at the gene ends were 5 bases for V and 5 bases for J; bases not matched to a gene: 8. Here the CDR3 reads CASSGGTGDFTGELFF. DNA of the CDR3: TGTGCCAGTAGTGGGGGGACAGGGGATTTTACCGGGGAGCTGTTTTTT.

The CDR3 sequence is CASSLARRDSSEAFF. The CDR3 DNA reads TGTGCCAGCAGCCTTGCTCGCCGGGACAGTTCTGAAGCTTTCTTT. The V gene is TRBV3-1 (or the pseudogene TRBV3-2), the J gene TRBJ1-1; TRBD1 matches at 7 bases. Germline V gene data show CDR1 as LGHDT and CDR2 as YNNKEL (reference sequence). This CDR3 spans 15 amino acids. V shed 4 bases and J 6 bases; nucleotides not matched to a gene: 11.

The chain is built from TRBV7-8 and TRBJ2-5, with D uncertain. The CDR3 has 15 residues. The V end was cut by 1 base, the J end by 0 bases, with 9 bases between. Germline V gene sequence: CDR1 SGHVS, CDR2 FQNEAQ. CDR3 nucleotide sequence: TGTGCCAGCAGCTTAGTTCCCTCGTACCAAGAGACCCAGTACTTC. Protein: CASSLVPSYQETQYF.

This chain uses TRBV4-2 with TRBJ2-1, with D perhaps matching TRBD2 (7 bases). The CDR3 has 15 amino acids. CDR1 is LGHNA and CDR2 is YNFKEQ in the germline V gene. Trimming removed 4 bases at V and 4 bases at J, with 14 bases between. The CDR3 nucleotides read TGTGCCAGCAGCCCCTTGGAGGGGGGGTACAATGAGCAGTTCTTC. This gives the protein CASSPLEGGYNEQFF.

CDR3 sequence: CATSKGETEAFF. Here the CDR3 DNA reads TGTGCCACCAGCAAGGGGGAGACTGAAGCTTTCTTT. The chain combines TRBV15 with TRBJ1-1; TRBD1 might be the D (6 bases). V lost 4 bases to trimming and J lost 5 bases, with 8 bases between them. Germline values: CDR1 LNHNV, CDR2 YYDKDF (reference sequence). The CDR3 has 12 amino acids.

The rearrangement uses TRBV6-5 and TRBJ2-5; 9 nucleotides match TRBD1. V shed 7 bases and J 4 bases; nucleotides not matched to a gene: 4. The CDR3 length is 13 residues. CDR1 is MNHEY, CDR2 SVGAGI, per germline. The CDR3 loop reads CASKGQGLETQYF. DNA for the CDR3: TGTGCCAGCAAAGGACAGGGGTTAGAGACCCAGTACTTC.

Details on this clone: The identical CDR3 is also encoded by other nucleotide sequences in the sample. The gene calls are TRBV6-6 and TRBJ2-4, with no clear D. The germline V gene has CDR1 MNHNY and CDR2 SVGAGI (reference sequence). V was pared by 8 bases and J by 8 bases, with 7 bases between. This CDR3 is built from 10 residues. The CDR3 DNA reads as TGTGCCAGCTCCCGGGACATTCAGTACTTC. This translates into CASSRDIQYF.

This chain uses TRBV6-5 with TRBJ1-2, with D hard to call. CDR1 is MNHEY and CDR2 is SVGAGI in the germline V gene. CDR3 size: 14 residues. V lost 10 bases and J 3 bases, leaving 18 bases between the germline ends. DNA for the CDR3: TGTGCCACCCAACCGACGACACTAGACTATGGCTACACCTTC. Protein: CATQPTTLDYGYTF.

The CDR3 reads CASSADRTGEKLFF. CDR3 nucleotides: TGTGCCAGCAGTGCTGACAGAACAGGAGAAAAACTGTTTTTT. The J gene is TRBJ1-4, the V gene TRBV6-1; a possible D gene is TRBD1 (5 bases). V was cut by 4 bases and J by 8 bases, with 14 bases left in between. Germline values: CDR1 MNHNS, CDR2 SASEGT. The CDR3 totals 14 residues.

This sequence joins TRBV3-1 (or the pseudogene TRBV3-2) and TRBJ1-1; TRBD1 is a possible D gene (5 bases). V was trimmed by 5 bases and J by 4 bases, leaving 14 bases between them. CDR3 length equals 14 residues. CDR1 and CDR2 (germline): LGHDT, YNNKEL (reference sequence). CDR3 bases: TGTGCCAGCAGCAACGCAGGGTTCATCACTGAAGCTTTCTTT. Its protein product is CASSNAGFITEAFF.

This chain links TRBV7-2 with TRBJ2-3; 9 nucleotides line up with TRBD2. CDR3 length equals 16 residues. J was trimmed by 6 bases and V by 5 bases; bases with no gene match: 12. CDR1 is SGHTA and CDR2 is FQGNSA in the germline V gene. CDR3 sequence: CASSPRAGGDRDTQYF. The CDR3, as DNA: TGTGCCAGCAGCCCCCGAGCGGGAGGTGATAGGGATACGCAGTATTTT.

This sequence joins TRBV21-1 and TRBJ1-6; the table's D call TRBD1 went unverified against the DNA. TRBV21-1 is annotated as a pseudogene. The CDR3 has 16 amino acids. CDR3: CASFRTGMIKDSPLHF. The CDR3 DNA reads TGTGCCAGCTTCCGGACAGGGATGATCAAGGATTCACCCCTCCACTTT.

This chain joins TRBV2 and TRBJ2-1; TRBD2 matches 10 bases. This CDR3 contains 15 residues. V was clipped by 6 bases and J by 10 bases; unmatched bases: 12. The germline gives CDR1 SNHLY, CDR2 FYNNEI. The CDR3 DNA reads as TGTGCCAGCAGCTCCAGCGGGAGGGCCGCGAACGAGCAGTTCTTC. Protein: CASSSSGRAANEQFF. The entire variable domain, with the rest obtained from reference TRBV2 and TRBJ2-1, is as follows: EPEVTQTPSHQVTQMGQEVILRCVPISNHLYFYWYRQILGQKVEFLVSFYNNEISEKSEIFDDQFSVERPDGSNFTLKIRSTKLEDSAMYFCASSSSGRAANEQFFGPGTRLTVL.

This clone came up many times. The V call is TRBV18, the J call TRBJ1-2; TRBD1 agrees at 7 bases. CDR1 is KGHSH and CDR2 is LQKENI in the germline V gene. Trimming at V came to 2 bases and at J to 6 bases, leaving 6 bases not matched to a gene. This CDR3 spans 14 amino acids. The CDR3 here is CASSPVTGMDGYTF. The CDR3 DNA reads TGTGCCAGCTCACCAGTGACAGGGATGGATGGCTACACCTTC.

The gene calls are TRBV2 and TRBJ1-5; the D gene is possibly TRBD1 (6 bases). Per germline, CDR1 SNHLY and CDR2 FYNNEI. This CDR3 region has 13 residues. V shed 7 bases and J shed 6 bases, with 13 bases lying between them. DNA for the CDR3: TGTGCCAGCACTAGGACAGTGGGTCAGCCCCAGCATTTT. Protein sequence: CASTRTVGQPQHF.

The chain recombines TRBV2 with TRBJ2-2, with 7 bases identical to TRBD1. This CDR3 contains 15 residues. V was clipped by 6 bases and J by 5 bases; unmatched bases: 9. Germline V CDR1 and CDR2: SNHLY, FYNNEI. CDR3 DNA: TGTGCCAGCAGGACTGAGGGGGCGAGGACCGGGGAGCTGTTTTTT. Its translation is CASRTEGARTGELFF.

The J gene is TRBJ1-6, the V gene TRBV5-4; D is perhaps TRBD1 (5 bases). V was clipped by 3 bases and J by 6 bases, with 10 bases between them. CDR1 SGHNT and CDR2 YYREEE come from the germline V gene (reference sequence). The CDR3 extends over 14 amino acids. CDR3: CASSSKGPNSPLHF. The CDR3 DNA is TGTGCCAGCAGCTCCAAGGGGCCTAATTCACCCCTCCACTTT.

V usage is TRBV6-5 and J usage is TRBJ1-1, with D possibly being TRBD1 (6 bases). The CDR3 runs 15 residues. Germline CDR1 MNHEY, CDR2 SVGAGI. V lost 6 bases to trimming and J lost 1 base, with 15 bases between them. DNA of the CDR3: TGTGCCAGCAGACCGCAGGGGACACCGAACACTGAAGCTTTCTTT. Translated, it gives CASRPQGTPNTEAFF.

The chain has TRBV28 and TRBJ2-5; D gene unclear. V was pared by 3 bases and J by 3 bases, with 11 bases between. This CDR3 has 14 amino acids. The V gene's germline CDR1 is MDHEN and CDR2 SYDVKM. The CDR3 nucleotides read TGTGCCAGCAGTTTTGAGCATTTTGAAGAGACCCAGTACTTC. This translates into CASSFEHFEETQYF.

This rearrangement joins TRBV27 to TRBJ1-5; D gene ambiguous. Between the trimmed V and J ends, which lost 8 bases and 11 bases, there was a span of 16 bases. This CDR3 is built from 12 residues. Germline values: CDR1 MNHEY, CDR2 SMNVEV (reference sequence). CDR3 sequence (DNA): TGTGCCAGCGGCCTGGCGGAAGGAGCCCAGCATTTT. This encodes CASGLAEGAQHF.